This T cell receptor beta chain stems from a study of T-cell reconstitution after alpha-beta-depleted transplantation in children. Study-wide findings and caveats: One year after transplant, T-cell counts and diversity came mostly from newly produced T cells. Reportedly, alpha-beta T cells present about two months post-transplant originated from several hundred expanded clones of graft origin. Day-60 TCRbeta diversity that was high in some patients was derived from surviving recipient T cells and thymic progenitors.

Unique molecular identifiers were incorporated when the TCRbeta library was constructed. TCRdb itself ran the PCR reads through MiXCR, one entry per CDR3 protein. The sample lists around 800,000 distinct CDR3 sequences; roughly 15% were seen once. This clonotype was seen repeatedly, ten times or more. Antigen specificity is unknown. V gave up 2 bases and J gave up 3 bases, with 11 bases separating them. The CDR3 runs to 15 residues. The starting material was PBMCs, mostly from graft donor cells, obtained 360 days after TCRalphabeta/CD19-depleted stem cell transplant. This chain connects TRBV12-3 or TRBV12-4 to TRBJ2-1, with D possibly being TRBD1 (6 bases). This clonotype was obtained from a male patient between 5 and 17 years old who had a stem cell transplant for acute lymphoblastic leukemia, so the T cells may come from the graft donor. The CDR3 nucleotides read TGTGCCAGCAGTTTATCACAGGGCAACTACAATGAGCAGTTCTTC. It translates to CASSLSQGNYNEQFF.